The entry below gives a single TCR beta chain sequence along with its context. Its cognate antigen is unknown. This sample holds PBMCs from about 9.3 ml fresh peripheral blood. This CDR3 has 14 residues. CDR1 and CDR2 from the germline V gene are MNHNS and SASEGT. V shed 1 base and J shed 0 bases, with 3 bases lying between them. These data are taken from a study of T cells in Graves' hyperthyroidism and ophthalmopathy. General study points: The blood repertoire included most of the expanded thyroid clonotypes above 0.001. Patients with ophthalmopathy were separated from those with stable hyperthyroidism by a 13 V-J model.

TCR beta CDR3 regions were amplified from RNA. Initially, a first-round RT-PCR of the TCR CDR3 employed the HTBI primer set. TCRdb reprocessed the multiplex PCR reads with MiXCR, giving one entry per CDR3 protein. The sample lists 530,000 or so distinct CDR3 sequences; about a sixth were seen once. The gene calls are TRBV6-1 and TRBJ1-4, with D unresolved. The sample was blood. This receptor was obtained from a woman younger than 30 with Graves' ophthalmopathy. As DNA, the CDR3 is TGTGCCAGCAGTGAAGGGCCAACTAATGAAAAACTGTTTTTT. This codes for CASSEGPTNEKLFF.